The clone carrying this TCR beta chain was counted a single time. The antigen remains unidentified. Assay: immunoSEQ multiplex PCR; the TCRdb copy retains only in-frame clones and omits some. There are some 45,000 clones in the sample; under 90% occur only once, and less than 30% lies in the top ten. This sample was included in a study of OX40 agonist ivuxolimab in advanced cancers. Study details: Ivuxolimab was administered intravenously to patients at 0.01 to 10 mg/kg every 2 weeks. Regarding the study as a whole: Relative to CD4+, CD8+ T cells held more expanded clones on average.

The ends lost 11 bases at V and 5 bases at J; junction bases unmatched: 9. The CDR3 length is 14 residues. Germline V CDR1 and CDR2: MNHEY, SMNVEV (reference sequence). V is TRBV27 and J is TRBJ2-5, with 12 bases lining up with TRBD2. The input for sequencing was CD4+ or CD8+ T cells sorted from blood, taken in a trial of the OX40 agonist ivuxolimab. The source of this sequence is an adult with an advanced solid tumor such as melanoma, head and neck, liver or kidney cancer. The CDR3 is CACGLAGSEETQYF. The CDR3 region has the DNA TGTGCCTGCGGACTAGCGGGATCGGAGGAGACCCAGTACTTC.